The 18 T cell receptor beta chains in this list originate from one sample, sequenced in a study of T cells in Graves' hyperthyroidism and ophthalmopathy. RNA transcripts gave rise to amplified TCR beta CDR3 regions. Using the HTBI primer set, a first-round RT-PCR was run on the TCR CDR3. One entry per CDR3 protein, called by TCRdb with MiXCR from the multiplex PCR reads. The table lists approximately 600,000 distinct CDR3 sequences, approximately 15% of them singletons. What was sequenced was blood. The receptor set was obtained from a young woman with Graves' ophthalmopathy.

This clonotype was seen many times. The chain joins TRBV6-1 to TRBJ1-2; 9 positions match TRBD1. Unmatched junction bases numbered 9, after V lost 7 bases and J lost 3 bases. Germline V CDR1 and CDR2: MNHNS, SASEGT. This CDR3 has 15 residues. CDR3 nucleotide sequence: TGTGCCAGCATCGGACGAGACAGGGGGTACTATGGCTACACCTTC. This encodes CASIGRDRGYYGYTF.

This clonotype was counted a few times. CDR3 residues: CSARDRRQGNTGELFF. Written as DNA, the CDR3 is TGCAGTGCTAGAGATCGGAGACAGGGGAACACCGGGGAGCTGTTTTTT. The chain uses TRBV20-1 and TRBJ2-2; 7 bases align to TRBD1. The CDR3 totals 16 residues. The ends lost 0 bases at V and 1 base at J; junction bases unmatched: 5. Germline-derived CDR1 and CDR2 are DFQATT and SNEGSKA (reference sequence).

This clonotype was seen many times. The V gene is TRBV6-1, the J gene TRBJ2-1; TRBD2 might be the D (5 bases). V lost 6 bases to trimming and J lost 4 bases, with 10 bases between them. This CDR3 has 13 amino acids. Germline V CDR1 and CDR2: MNHNS, SASEGT. CDR3 sequence: CASRITRYNEQFF. In DNA form, the CDR3 reads TGTGCCAGCAGGATCACTAGGTACAATGAGCAGTTCTTC.

This clonotype was found many times. The chain couples TRBV6-2 or TRBV6-3 to TRBJ1-5; a possible D gene is TRBD1 (5 bases). CDR3 size: 15 residues. Trimming stripped 4 bases from V and 1 base from J, with 11 bases between. Germline CDR1 reads MNHEY; CDR2 reads SVGEGT. The CDR3 nucleotides read TGTGCCAGCAGTTCTCAGGGTGGCAGCAATCAGCCCCAGCATTTT. It codes for CASSSQGGSNQPQHF.

This clonotype was counted many times. V is TRBV15 and J is TRBJ2-1; the match to TRBD1 covers 7 bases. The CDR3 is made up of 17 amino acids. Trimming removed 2 bases from V and 4 bases from J; junction bases left unmatched: 11. Germline CDR1 reads LNHNV; CDR2 reads YYDKDF (reference sequence). CDR3: CATSRSHRGVGYNEQFF. CDR3 sequence (DNA): TGTGCCACCAGCAGATCACACAGGGGCGTGGGATACAATGAGCAGTTCTTC.

Many counts were recorded for this clonotype. V usage is TRBV3-1 and J usage is TRBJ2-1, with D possibly TRBD1 on 5 matching bases. Trimming removed 4 bases at V and 2 bases at J, with 12 bases between. The CDR3 is 15 amino acids. Per the germline V gene, CDR1 is LGHDT and CDR2 is YNNKEL (reference sequence). CDR3 region: CASSLTVPPYNEQFF. CDR3 nucleotide sequence: TGTGCCAGCAGCCTGACAGTCCCGCCCTACAATGAGCAGTTCTTC.

This clonotype has at least ten counts. The chain has TRBV11-1 and TRBJ1-6; D is perhaps TRBD1 (6 bases). Germline V gives CDR1 SGHAT, CDR2 FQDESV (reference sequence). This CDR3 has 16 residues. The V gene lost 5 bases and the J gene lost 5 bases, with 16 bases spanning the gap. The CDR3 DNA reads as TGTGCCAGCAGCACGGAAGGGGACATTGATAATTCACCCCTCCACTTT. Its protein is CASSTEGDIDNSPLHF.

This chain joins TRBV7-9 and TRBJ2-7; TRBD2 matches 10 bases. J gave up 2 bases and V 4 bases, and 8 bases lay outside the gene matches. This CDR3 comprises 16 residues. Per germline, CDR1 SEHNR and CDR2 FQNEAQ (reference sequence). CDR3 residues: CASSSHRTSGTYEQYF. CDR3 coding DNA: TGTGCCAGCAGCTCCCATAGGACTAGCGGAACCTACGAGCAGTACTTC.

Many counts were recorded for this clonotype. This chain uses TRBV20-1 with TRBJ2-7; 12 nucleotides agree with TRBD2. Germline CDR1 DFQATT, CDR2 SNEGSKA (reference sequence). The trim removed 1 base at V and 5 bases at J, leaving 3 bases unmatched. The CDR3 runs 14 residues. CDR3 amino acids: CSARGLAGVDEQYF. The CDR3 nucleotides read TGCAGTGCTAGAGGACTAGCGGGAGTCGACGAGCAGTACTTC.

This clonotype was detected many times. The chain has TRBV6-5 and TRBJ2-7; maybe TRBD2 (5 bases). This CDR3 spans 15 amino acids. Per the germline V gene, CDR1 is MNHEY and CDR2 is SVGAGI. The V gene lost 4 bases and the J gene lost 4 bases, with 17 bases spanning the gap. The CDR3 protein is CASSSWRSGEYEQYF. In DNA form, the CDR3 reads TGTGCCAGCAGTTCGTGGCGGTCTGGGGAGTACGAGCAGTACTTC.

This sequence joins TRBV28 and TRBJ2-3; tentative D call: TRBD2 (6 bases). Trimming took 2 bases from V and 6 from J, leaving 12 bases between them. The CDR3 runs 14 residues. Germline assignment: CDR1 MDHEN and CDR2 SYDVKM. For the CDR3, the DNA is TGTGCCAGCAGTTTACGAGGGAGGCGGGATACGCAGTATTTT. This translates into CASSLRGRRDTQYF. The full variable domain, rest sourced from reference TRBV28 and TRBJ2-3, is DVKVTQSSRYLVKRTGEKVFLECVQDMDHENMFWYRQDPGLGLRLIYFSYDVKMKEKGDIPEGYSVSREKKERFSLILESASTNQTSMYLCASSLRGRRDTQYFGPGTRLTVL.

This clonotype was counted a few times. The chain combines TRBV5-6 with TRBJ1-1, with D possibly matching TRBD1 (5 bases). This CDR3 region has 12 residues. CDR1 and CDR2 from the germline V gene are SGHDT and YYEEEE. Between the trimmed V and J ends, which lost 4 bases and 11 bases, there was a span of 15 bases. CDR3: CASSGDSGGAFF. The CDR3 DNA follows: TGTGCCAGCAGCGGGGATTCCGGGGGGGCTTTCTTT.

This clonotype came up many times. The chain joins TRBV20-1 to TRBJ2-1, with 11 bases lining up with TRBD2. This CDR3 region has 15 residues. V dropped 5 bases and J dropped 4; count of bases not matched to a gene: 7. Looked up from germline, CDR1 is DFQATT and CDR2 is SNEGSKA (reference sequence). CDR3 residues: CSAYTGTSGYNEQFF. In DNA, the CDR3 is TGCAGTGCTTATACCGGGACTAGCGGTTACAATGAGCAGTTCTTC.

A few counts support this clonotype. This sequence joins TRBV9 and TRBJ2-3; D call uncertain. This CDR3 is built from 15 residues. V was shortened by 0 bases and J by 1 base, with 9 bases between the two germline ends. Germline lookup yields CDR1 SGDLS and CDR2 YYNGEE. The CDR3 loop reads CASSVVSFGTDTQYF. The CDR3 nucleotides are TGTGCCAGCAGCGTAGTTAGCTTCGGCACAGATACGCAGTATTTT.

The table lists this clonotype with a few counts. One end of the junction fails to match germline, which may point to a read error. The rearrangement joins TRBV10-1 to TRBJ2-3; 7 bases map to TRBD2. This CDR3 has 13 residues. Germline lookup yields CDR1 WNHNN and CDR2 SYGVQD (reference sequence). The CDR3 loop is CTSSAYGRDTQYF. CDR3 coding DNA: TGCACCAGCAGCGCCTACGGGAGGGATACGCAGTATTTT.

This clonotype was seen at least ten times. The V gene is TRBV7-2, the J gene TRBJ2-4; 10 bases line up with TRBD2. Trimming removed 0 bases from V and 4 bases from J; junction bases left unmatched: 0. Germline V lookup: CDR1 SGHTA, CDR2 FQGNSA. CDR3 length: 15 amino acids. The CDR3 DNA reads TGTGCCAGCAGCTTAGCAGCGGGAGGGAAAAACATTCAGTACTTC. As protein: CASSLAAGGKNIQYF.

This sequence joins TRBV11-2 and TRBJ2-5, with D maybe TRBD1 (5 bases). Looked up from germline, CDR1 is SGHAT and CDR2 is FQNNGV. The CDR3 loop spans 14 amino acids. The V gene lost 6 bases and the J gene lost 1 base, with 12 bases spanning the gap. The CDR3 DNA is TGTGCCAGCAGGGGTTTCAGGGTCCAAGAGACCCAGTACTTC. It is translated as CASRGFRVQETQYF.

This clonotype was counted only a few times. The chain uses TRBV9 and TRBJ2-3; 9 nucleotides match TRBD2. The germline gives CDR1 SGDLS, CDR2 YYNGEE. The length of the CDR3 is 14 residues. Trimming removed 2 bases from V and 4 bases from J; junction bases left unmatched: 2. CDR3 sequence: CASSVAGGPDTQYF. The DNA of the CDR3 is TGTGCCAGCAGCGTGGCGGGAGGGCCAGATACGCAGTATTTT.